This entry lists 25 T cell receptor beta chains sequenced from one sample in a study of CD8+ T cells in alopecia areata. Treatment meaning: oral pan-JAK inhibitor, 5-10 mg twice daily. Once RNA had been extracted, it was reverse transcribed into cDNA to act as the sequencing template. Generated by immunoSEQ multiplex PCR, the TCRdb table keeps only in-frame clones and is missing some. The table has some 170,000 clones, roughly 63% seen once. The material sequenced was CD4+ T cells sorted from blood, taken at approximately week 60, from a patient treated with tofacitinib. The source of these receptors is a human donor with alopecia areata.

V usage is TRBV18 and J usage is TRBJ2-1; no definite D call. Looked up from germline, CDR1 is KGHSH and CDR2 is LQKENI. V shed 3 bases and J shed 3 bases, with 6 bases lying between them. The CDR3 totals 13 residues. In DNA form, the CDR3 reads TGTGCCAGCTCACCCGCTAGCTACAATGAGCAGTTCTTC. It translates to CASSPASYNEQFF. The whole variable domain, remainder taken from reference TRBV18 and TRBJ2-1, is NAGVMQNPRHLVRRRGQEARLRCSPMKGHSHVYWYRQLPEEGLKFMVYLQKENIIDESGMPKERFSAEFPKEGPSILRIQQVVRGDSAAYFCASSPASYNEQFFGPGTRLTVL.

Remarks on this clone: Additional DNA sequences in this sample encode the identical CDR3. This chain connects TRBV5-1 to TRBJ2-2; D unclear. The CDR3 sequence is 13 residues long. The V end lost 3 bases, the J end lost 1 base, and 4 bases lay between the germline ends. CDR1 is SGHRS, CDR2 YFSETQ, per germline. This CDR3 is CASSSENTGELFF. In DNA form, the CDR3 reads TGCGCCAGCAGCTCAGAGAACACCGGGGAGCTGTTTTTT.

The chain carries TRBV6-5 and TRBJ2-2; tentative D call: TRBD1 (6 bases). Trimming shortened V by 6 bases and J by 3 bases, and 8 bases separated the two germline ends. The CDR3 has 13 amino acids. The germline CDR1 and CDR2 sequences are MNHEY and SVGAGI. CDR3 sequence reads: CASRSGDTGELFF. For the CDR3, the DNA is TGTGCCAGCAGGTCAGGGGACACCGGGGAGCTGTTTTTT.

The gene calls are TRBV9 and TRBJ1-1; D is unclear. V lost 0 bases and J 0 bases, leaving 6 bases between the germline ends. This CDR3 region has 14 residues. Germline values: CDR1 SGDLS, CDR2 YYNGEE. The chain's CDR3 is CASSVDVLNTEAFF. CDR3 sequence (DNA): TGTGCCAGCAGCGTAGACGTCTTGAACACTGAAGCTTTCTTT.

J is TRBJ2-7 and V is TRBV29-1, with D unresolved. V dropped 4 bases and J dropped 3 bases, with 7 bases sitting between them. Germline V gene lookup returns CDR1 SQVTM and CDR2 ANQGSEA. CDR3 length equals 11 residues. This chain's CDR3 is CSVGENYEQYF. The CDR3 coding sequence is TGCAGCGTTGGGGAAAACTACGAGCAGTACTTC.

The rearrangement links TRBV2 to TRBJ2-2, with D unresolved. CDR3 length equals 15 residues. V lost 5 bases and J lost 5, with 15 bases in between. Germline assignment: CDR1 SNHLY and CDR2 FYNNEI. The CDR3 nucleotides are TGTGCCAGCAGTATCGACTCGCCTCAAACCGGGGAGCTGTTTTTT. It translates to CASSIDSPQTGELFF.

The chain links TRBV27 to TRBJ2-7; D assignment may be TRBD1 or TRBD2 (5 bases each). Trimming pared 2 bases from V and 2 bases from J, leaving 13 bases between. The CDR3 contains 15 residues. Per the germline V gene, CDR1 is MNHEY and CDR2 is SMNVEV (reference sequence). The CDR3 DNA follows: TGTGCCAGCAGTTTAGAAGGGAGAGGGGCCTACGAGCAGTACTTC. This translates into CASSLEGRGAYEQYF.

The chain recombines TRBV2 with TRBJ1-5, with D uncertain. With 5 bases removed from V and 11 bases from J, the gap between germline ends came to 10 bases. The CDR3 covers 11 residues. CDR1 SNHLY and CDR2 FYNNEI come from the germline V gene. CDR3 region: CASSFSASQHF. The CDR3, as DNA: TGTGCCAGCAGTTTCTCCGCATCCCAGCATTTT.

DNA for the CDR3: TGTGCCAGCAGCGTAGACATCTCCCAAAACATTCAGTACTTC. Translating gives CASSVDISQNIQYF. The J gene is TRBJ2-4, the V gene TRBV9; no clear D. The CDR3 is 14 amino acids. Germline CDR1 SGDLS, CDR2 YYNGEE. The V and J ends lost 0 bases and 5 bases respectively, with 9 bases between them.

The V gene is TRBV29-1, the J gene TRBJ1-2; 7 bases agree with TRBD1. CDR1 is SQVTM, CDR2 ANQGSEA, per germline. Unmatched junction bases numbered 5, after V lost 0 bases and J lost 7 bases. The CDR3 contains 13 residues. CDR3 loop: CSVEDPRQGGYTF. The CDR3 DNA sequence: TGCAGCGTTGAAGATCCTCGACAGGGTGGCTACACCTTC.

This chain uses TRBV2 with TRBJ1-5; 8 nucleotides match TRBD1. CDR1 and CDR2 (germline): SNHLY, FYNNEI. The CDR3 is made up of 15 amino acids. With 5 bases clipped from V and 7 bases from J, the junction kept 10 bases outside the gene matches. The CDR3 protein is CASSTGTGPGQPQHF. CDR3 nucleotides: TGTGCCAGCAGTACCGGGACAGGTCCGGGGCAGCCCCAGCATTTT.

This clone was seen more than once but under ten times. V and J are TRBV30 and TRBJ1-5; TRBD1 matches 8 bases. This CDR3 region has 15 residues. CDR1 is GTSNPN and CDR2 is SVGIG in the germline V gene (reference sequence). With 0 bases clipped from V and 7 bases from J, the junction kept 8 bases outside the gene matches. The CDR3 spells CAWSVQGQVGQPQHF. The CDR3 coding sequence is TGTGCCTGGAGTGTACAGGGACAGGTAGGGCAGCCCCAGCATTTT.

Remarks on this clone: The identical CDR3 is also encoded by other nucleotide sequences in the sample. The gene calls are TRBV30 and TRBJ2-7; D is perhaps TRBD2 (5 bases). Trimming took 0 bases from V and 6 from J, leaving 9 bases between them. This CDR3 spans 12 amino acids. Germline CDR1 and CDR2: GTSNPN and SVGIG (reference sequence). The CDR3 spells CAWSVRGREQYF. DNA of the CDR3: TGTGCCTGGAGTGTACGGGGTCGCGAGCAGTACTTC.

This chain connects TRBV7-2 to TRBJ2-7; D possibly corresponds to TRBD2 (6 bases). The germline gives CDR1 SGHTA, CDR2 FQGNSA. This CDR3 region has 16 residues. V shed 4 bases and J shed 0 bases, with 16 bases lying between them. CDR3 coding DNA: TGTGCCAGCAGCTACGGGACTCTTACGAGCTCCTACGAGCAGTACTTC. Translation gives CASSYGTLTSSYEQYF.

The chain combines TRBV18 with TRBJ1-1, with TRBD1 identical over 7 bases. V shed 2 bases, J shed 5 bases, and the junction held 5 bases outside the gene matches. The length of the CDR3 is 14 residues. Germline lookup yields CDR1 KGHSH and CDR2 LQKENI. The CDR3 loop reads CASSPDQGGTEAFF. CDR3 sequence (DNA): TGTGCCAGCTCACCAGACCAGGGGGGAACTGAAGCTTTCTTT.

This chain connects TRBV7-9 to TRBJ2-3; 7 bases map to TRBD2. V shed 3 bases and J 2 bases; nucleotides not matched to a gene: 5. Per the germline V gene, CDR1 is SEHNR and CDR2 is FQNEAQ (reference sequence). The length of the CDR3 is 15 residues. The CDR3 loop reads CASSFGGISTDTQYF. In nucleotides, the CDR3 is TGTGCCAGCAGCTTCGGGGGGATCTCCACAGATACGCAGTATTTT.

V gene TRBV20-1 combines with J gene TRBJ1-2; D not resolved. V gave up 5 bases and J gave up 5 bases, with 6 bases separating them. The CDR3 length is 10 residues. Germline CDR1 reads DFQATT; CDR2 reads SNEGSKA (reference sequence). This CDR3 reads CSAQLYGYTF. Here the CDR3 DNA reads TGCAGTGCTCAACTGTATGGCTACACCTTC.

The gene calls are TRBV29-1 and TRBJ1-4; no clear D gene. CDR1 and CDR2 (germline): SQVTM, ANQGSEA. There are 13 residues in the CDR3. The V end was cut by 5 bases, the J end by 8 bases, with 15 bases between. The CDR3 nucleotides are TGCAGCGTTAGTACTAGAAGAGGAGAAAAACTGTTTTTT. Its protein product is CSVSTRRGEKLFF.

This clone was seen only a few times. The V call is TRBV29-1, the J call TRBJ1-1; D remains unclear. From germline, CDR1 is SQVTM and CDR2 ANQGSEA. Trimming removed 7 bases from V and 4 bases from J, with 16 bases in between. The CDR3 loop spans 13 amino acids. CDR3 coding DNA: TGCAGCGCCGAAGGGCAAATCACCACTGAAGCTTTCTTT. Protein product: CSAEGQITTEAFF.

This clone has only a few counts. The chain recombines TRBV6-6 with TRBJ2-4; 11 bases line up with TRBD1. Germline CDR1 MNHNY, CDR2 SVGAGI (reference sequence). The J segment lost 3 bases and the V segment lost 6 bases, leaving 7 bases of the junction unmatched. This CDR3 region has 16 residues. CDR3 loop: CASRTGQGVVKNIQYF. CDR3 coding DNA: TGTGCCAGCAGGACGGGACAGGGGGTAGTCAAAAACATTCAGTACTTC.

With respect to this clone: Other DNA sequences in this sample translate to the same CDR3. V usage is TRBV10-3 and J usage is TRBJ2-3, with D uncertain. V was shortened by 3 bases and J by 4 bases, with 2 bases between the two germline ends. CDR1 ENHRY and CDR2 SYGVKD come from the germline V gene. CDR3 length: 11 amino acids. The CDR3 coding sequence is TGTGCCATCAGTGAAGCAGATACGCAGTATTTT. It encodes CAISEADTQYF.

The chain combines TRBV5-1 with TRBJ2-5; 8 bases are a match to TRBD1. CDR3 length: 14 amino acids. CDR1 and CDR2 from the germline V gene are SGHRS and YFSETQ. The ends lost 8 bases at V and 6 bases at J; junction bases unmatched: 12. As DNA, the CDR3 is TGCGCCAGTCGGAGACCAGGGGGCGCGCAGACCCAGTACTTC. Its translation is CASRRPGGAQTQYF.

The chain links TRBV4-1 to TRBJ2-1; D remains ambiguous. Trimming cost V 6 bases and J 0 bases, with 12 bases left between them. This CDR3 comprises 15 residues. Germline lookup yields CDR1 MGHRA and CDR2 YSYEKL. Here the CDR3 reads CASSRDTYSYNEQFF. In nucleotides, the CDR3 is TGCGCCAGCAGTCGAGATACCTACTCCTACAATGAGCAGTTCTTC.

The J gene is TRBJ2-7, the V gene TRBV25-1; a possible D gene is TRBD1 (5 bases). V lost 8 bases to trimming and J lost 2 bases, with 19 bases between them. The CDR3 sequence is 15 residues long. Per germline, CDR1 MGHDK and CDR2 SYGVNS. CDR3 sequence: CASFPQGTPTYEQYF. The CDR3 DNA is TGTGCCAGCTTTCCTCAGGGTACTCCGACCTACGAGCAGTACTTC.

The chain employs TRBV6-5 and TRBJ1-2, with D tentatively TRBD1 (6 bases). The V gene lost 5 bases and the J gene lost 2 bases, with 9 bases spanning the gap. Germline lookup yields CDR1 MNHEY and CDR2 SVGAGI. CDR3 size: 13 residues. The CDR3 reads CASSRDTNYGYTF. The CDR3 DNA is TGTGCCAGCAGTCGGGACACAAACTATGGCTACACCTTC.